These 7 T cell receptor beta chains originate from one sample sequenced in a study of cytomegalovirus exposure and HLA in healthy donors (dated by TCRdb to about 2017). Library preparation employed the immunoSEQ multiplex PCR assay. For the multiplex PCR, a mixture combining 60 forward primers for TCR Vbeta segments and 13 reverse primers for TCR Jbeta segments was used. TCRdb provides this immuneACCESS table in a form limited to in-frame rearrangements. Some clones are lacking; in checked studies, under half of them reflect an unresolved V gene, and why the rest are absent is not known. Counted in this sample were some 120,000 clones; more than 70% of them appeared once. Approximately 3.8% of the sample rests with the top ten. Specimen: PBMCs. The source of these receptors is a man aged 30-40 years in good health and CMV-seronegative.

V usage is TRBV4-2 and J usage is TRBJ1-1; D remains unclear. Trimming removed 0 bases at V and 5 bases at J, with 16 bases between. Per the germline V gene, CDR1 is LGHNA and CDR2 is YNFKEQ. This CDR3 is built from 16 residues. The CDR3 region has the DNA TGTGCCAGCAGCCAAGATCGGGTTGGCGGGCTTACTGAAGCTTTCTTT. This encodes CASSQDRVGGLTEAFF.

The chain links TRBV7-2 to TRBJ2-1; 8 bases map to TRBD2. The CDR3 is 13 residues long. The V gene end was trimmed by 5 bases and the J gene end by 7 bases; junction bases not matched to a gene: 4. From germline, CDR1 is SGHTA and CDR2 FQGNSA. The CDR3 DNA sequence: TGTGCCAGCAGCCTGGGACTAGTGAATGAGCAGTTCTTC. Protein product: CASSLGLVNEQFF.

V gene TRBV15 combines with J gene TRBJ2-5, with TRBD2 matching over 7 bases. CDR3 length equals 15 residues. After removal of 1 base from V and 1 base from J, the junction contained 3 bases not matched to a gene. In germline, CDR1 is LNHNV, CDR2 YYDKDF (reference sequence). CDR3 DNA sequence: TGTGCCACCAGCAGAGTGGGGGGGACCCAAGAGACCCAGTACTTC. Protein product: CATSRVGGTQETQYF.

This chain uses TRBV5-8 with TRBJ2-5, with a tentative D call TRBD2 (5 bases). The J call may be wrong; the DNA end is better matched by TRBJ2-7. The CDR3 is 13 amino acids. Germline CDR1 reads SGHTS; CDR2 reads YDEGEE. CDR3 region: CASSLRDSYEQYF. DNA for the CDR3: TGTGCCAGCAGCTTGCGGGACTCCTACGAGCAGTACTTC.

J is TRBJ2-3 and V is TRBV29-1, with 10 bases that match TRBD2. The ends lost 8 bases at V and 0 bases at J; junction bases unmatched: 14. This CDR3 region has 17 residues. In germline, CDR1 is SQVTM, CDR2 ANQGSEA. The CDR3 DNA reads TGCAGCTCCGAACCTAGCGGGGGTCCCTCTAGCACAGATACGCAGTATTTT. It is translated as CSSEPSGGPSSTDTQYF.

This chain connects TRBV7-9 to TRBJ1-5; a possible D gene is TRBD1 (5 bases). CDR1 is SEHNR, CDR2 FQNEAQ, per germline (reference sequence). V shed 2 bases and J shed 0 bases, with 5 bases lying between them. There are 14 residues in the CDR3. The CDR3 loop is CASSLTGSNQPQHF. The CDR3 DNA sequence: TGTGCCAGCAGCTTAACAGGTAGCAATCAGCCCCAGCATTTT.

This rearrangement joins TRBV19 to TRBJ2-1; perhaps TRBD2 as D (5 bases). The ends were cut back, 7 bases at V and 6 bases at J, with 16 bases in the middle. The CDR3 covers 14 residues. CDR1 is LNHDA, CDR2 SQIVND, per germline (reference sequence). This CDR3 reads CASTRLAFLNEQFF. The CDR3 DNA reads as TGTGCCAGTACCCGGCTAGCATTCCTCAATGAGCAGTTCTTC.